Included here is one T cell receptor (beta chain) sequence, with context. Its antigen remains unidentified. Per-nucleotide qualities are absent, and no much larger clonotype sits a single base away. Library preparation employed the immunoSEQ multiplex PCR assay. TCRdb's version of the immuneACCESS table is confined to in-frame rearrangements and falls short of the full clone set. An unresolved V gene accounts for under half of the shortfall where checked; the remainder is of unknown origin. This sample lists under 45,000 clones; roughly 90% were detected once. The top ten clones comprise 4% to 5.5% of the sample. The data originate from a study of T cell changes during pregnancy in multiple sclerosis (dated by TCRdb to the late 2010s). At the level of the whole study: In women with multiple sclerosis, the researchers looked at how the T cell repertoire shifted as pregnancy progressed.

Taken from cysteine to phenylalanine, the CDR3 has 17 residues. The sequence is cut down to CDR3 DNA, 51 bases in frame from base 1. At the junction V is shortened by 2 bases and J by 0 bases, with 15 bases in between. Reading the germline V gene gives CDR1 MGHRA and CDR2 YSYEKL. Sample: peripheral blood, taken in the second trimester of pregnancy. This TCR derives from a female donor in good health, enrolled as a control in a pregnancy study. The rearrangement joined TRBV4-1 to TRBJ2-3, with a tentative D gene TRBD2 over 7 matching bases. The nucleotide sequence is TGCGCCAGCAGCCAACTCTGGGGGGGCCCCAGCACAGATACGCAGTATTTT. This yields the protein CASSQLWGGPSTDTQYF.